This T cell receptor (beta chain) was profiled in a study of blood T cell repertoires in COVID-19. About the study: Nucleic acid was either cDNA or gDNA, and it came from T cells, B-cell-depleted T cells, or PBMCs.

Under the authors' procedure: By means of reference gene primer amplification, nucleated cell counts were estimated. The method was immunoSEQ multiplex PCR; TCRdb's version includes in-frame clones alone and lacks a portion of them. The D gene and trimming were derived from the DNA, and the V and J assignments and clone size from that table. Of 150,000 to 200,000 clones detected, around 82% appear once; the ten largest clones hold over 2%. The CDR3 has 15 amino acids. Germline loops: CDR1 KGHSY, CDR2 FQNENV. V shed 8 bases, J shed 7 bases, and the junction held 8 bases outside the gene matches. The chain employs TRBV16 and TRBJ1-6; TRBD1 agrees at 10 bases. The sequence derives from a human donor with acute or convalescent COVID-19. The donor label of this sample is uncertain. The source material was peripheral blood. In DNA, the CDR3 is TGTGCCAGCGCCCGGGACAGGGGCCAAAATTCACCCCTCCACTTT. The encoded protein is CASARDRGQNSPLHF.